This T cell receptor (beta chain) appears in the sequencing data of a study of T cells in Graves' hyperthyroidism and ophthalmopathy. Ophthalmopathy cases met thresholds of Clinical Activity Score at least 3, NOSPECS grade at least 4 and duration under 3 months. Exclusion of a patient resulted from uncontrolled infection, other autoimmune disease, pregnancy or lactation. The CDR3 totals 14 residues. Germline assignment: CDR1 MNHNS and CDR2 SASEGT. The J segment lost 6 bases and the V segment lost 5 bases, leaving 10 bases of the junction unmatched. This clonotype occurred many times. Antigen: not known. RNA transcripts were the template for amplifying TCR beta CDR3 regions. HTBI primers were used for first-round RT-PCR of the TCR CDR3. TCRdb independently ran MiXCR on the multiplex PCR reads; one entry per CDR3 protein. The sample shows some 500,000 distinct CDR3 sequences, around a quarter of them seen only once.

Study-wide points: Stable hyperthyroidism was told apart from ophthalmopathy by a model built on 13 V-J features. Blood also held most thyroid clonotypes expanded beyond 0.001.

The chain links TRBV6-1 to TRBJ2-7; TRBD2 aligns across 7 bases. Sequencing used blood. The receptor was isolated from a woman aged 30 to 39 with Graves' ophthalmopathy. The chain's CDR3 is CASSRAGESSEQYF. For the CDR3, the DNA is TGTGCCAGCAGTCGGGCGGGGGAATCGAGCGAGCAGTACTTC.